The 18 T cell receptor beta chains below all came from one sample that was sequenced in a study of cytomegalovirus exposure and HLA in healthy donors. Use of 60 Vbeta and 13 Jbeta primers characterized the PCR. Here immunoSEQ multiplex PCR was the method, and the copy in TCRdb shows in-frame clones only, minus some. The sample lists under 150,000 clones; around four fifths were seen once. Sequencing used PBMCs. All receptors come from a woman aged 50 to 65 in good health and CMV-seropositive.

The chain joins TRBV6-9 to TRBJ1-1; 8 bases are a match to TRBD1. The J segment lost 1 base and the V segment lost 10 bases, leaving 17 bases of the junction unmatched. Looked up from germline, CDR1 is MNHGY and CDR2 is SVAAGI. The CDR3 length is 17 residues. The chain's CDR3 is CATTKGTGQGSNTEAFF. For the CDR3, the DNA is TGTGCCACTACCAAGGGGACCGGACAGGGATCGAACACTGAAGCTTTCTTT.

The genes are TRBV28 and TRBJ1-1; 7 bases fit TRBD1. J gave up 5 bases and V 5 bases, and 2 bases lay outside the gene matches. The germline CDR1 and CDR2 sequences are MDHEN and SYDVKM. This CDR3 spans 12 amino acids. The CDR3 nucleotides read TGTGCCAGCAGTCTACAGGGGACTGAAGCTTTCTTT. Its translation is CASSLQGTEAFF.

The chain employs TRBV2 and TRBJ1-5; D possibly corresponds to TRBD1 (6 bases). With 5 bases removed from V and 9 bases from J, the gap between germline ends came to 11 bases. This CDR3 is built from 12 residues. Per the germline V gene, CDR1 is SNHLY and CDR2 is FYNNEI. CDR3 sequence reads: CASSTGSGPQHF. In DNA form, the CDR3 reads TGTGCCAGCAGTACAGGGTCGGGGCCCCAGCATTTT.

The chain has TRBV30 and TRBJ2-3; TRBD2 agrees at 11 bases. CDR3 size: 16 residues. CDR1 and CDR2 from the germline V gene are GTSNPN and SVGIG (reference sequence). V trimming: 0 bases; J trimming: 2 bases; junction bases outside the gene matches: 4. The CDR3 protein is CAWSVGLAGNTDTQYF. DNA for the CDR3: TGTGCCTGGAGTGTAGGACTAGCGGGCAACACAGATACGCAGTATTTT.

V and J are TRBV30 and TRBJ1-1, with TRBD1 identical over 8 bases. This CDR3 spans 15 amino acids. With V trimmed by 5 bases and J by 3 bases, 11 bases remained unmatched. Germline V lookup: CDR1 GTSNPN, CDR2 SVGIG (reference sequence). The CDR3, as DNA: TGTGCCTGGGACCTGACAGGGGAGAGGGACACTGAAGCTTTCTTT. The encoded protein is CAWDLTGERDTEAFF.

The rearrangement joins TRBV5-1 to TRBJ2-7; D is possibly TRBD2 (5 bases). CDR1 and CDR2 (germline): SGHRS, YFSETQ. There are 14 residues in the CDR3. V dropped 5 bases and J dropped 2 bases, with 14 bases sitting between them. CDR3 region: CASREEAQTYEQYF. CDR3 bases: TGCGCCAGCAGGGAGGAGGCTCAAACCTACGAGCAGTACTTC. Using reference TRBV5-1 and TRBJ2-7 for the parts outside the CDR3, the full variable domain is KAGVTQTPRYLIKTRGQQVTLSCSPISGHRSVSWYQQTPGQGLQFLFEYFSETQRNKGNFPGRFSGRQFSNSRSEMNVSTLELGDSALYLCASREEAQTYEQYFGPGTRLTVT.

A single count supports this clone. The chain couples TRBV7-2 to TRBJ1-1, with 8 bases fitting TRBD1. The CDR3 consists of 14 residues. CDR1 and CDR2 (germline): SGHTA, FQGNSA. V shed 5 bases, J shed 1 base, and the junction held 3 bases outside the gene matches. The CDR3 region has the DNA TGTGCCAGCAGCCCTGGACAGGGGAACACTGAAGCTTTCTTT. As protein: CASSPGQGNTEAFF.

This sequence joins TRBV7-9 and TRBJ2-7; 7 positions match TRBD2. CDR3 length: 13 residues. The J segment lost 2 bases and the V segment lost 5 bases, leaving 3 bases of the junction unmatched. CDR1 is SEHNR, CDR2 FQNEAQ, per germline (reference sequence). The chain's CDR3 is CASSLGTTYEQYF. The DNA for the CDR3 is TGTGCCAGCAGCCTAGGGACTACCTACGAGCAGTACTTC.

The V and J genes are TRBV11-1 and TRBJ2-7; TRBD1 matches at 10 bases. Germline V CDR1 and CDR2: SGHAT, FQDESV (reference sequence). The J segment lost 3 bases and the V segment lost 6 bases, leaving 8 bases of the junction unmatched. The CDR3 contains 15 residues. The CDR3 reads CASSPDRGHRYEQYF. Here the CDR3 DNA reads TGTGCCAGCAGTCCTGACAGGGGGCACCGCTACGAGCAGTACTTC. Looking up the rest from reference TRBV11-1 and TRBJ2-7 gives the full variable domain: EAEVAQSPRYKITEKSQAVAFWCDPISGHATLYWYRQILGQGPELLVQFQDESVVDDSQLPKDRFSAERLKGVDSTLKIQPAELGDSAMYLCASSPDRGHRYEQYFGPGTRLTVT.

The genes are TRBV7-8 and TRBJ2-3; perhaps TRBD1 as D (5 bases). The CDR3 has 11 residues. CDR1 is SGHVS, CDR2 FQNEAQ, per germline. Trimming removed 7 bases from V and 5 bases from J, with 7 bases in between. The CDR3 loop reads CASIQGDTQYF. The CDR3 nucleotides read TGTGCCAGCATTCAGGGAGATACGCAGTATTTT.

The rearrangement uses TRBV5-6 and TRBJ2-5, with 7 nucleotides matching TRBD2. This CDR3 spans 14 amino acids. Germline CDR1 SGHDT, CDR2 YYEEEE. V lost 1 base, J lost 2 bases, and 2 bases stayed unmatched. The CDR3 loop is CASSLWGGQETQYF. The DNA of the CDR3 is TGTGCCAGCAGCTTGTGGGGGGGTCAAGAGACCCAGTACTTC.

The chain joins TRBV19 to TRBJ1-1; possibly TRBD1 for D (5 bases). Germline CDR1 and CDR2: LNHDA and SQIVND (reference sequence). The CDR3 length is 13 residues. With 6 bases removed from V and 3 bases from J, the gap between germline ends came to 11 bases. CDR3 nucleotides: TGTGCCAGTAGGCCCAGCAGGGACACTGAAGCTTTCTTT. Translation gives CASRPSRDTEAFF.

V is TRBV10-3 and J is TRBJ2-5; no reliable D call. The germline gives CDR1 ENHRY, CDR2 SYGVKD. The V and J ends lost 4 bases and 0 bases respectively, with 6 bases between them. The CDR3 loop spans 13 amino acids. The DNA for the CDR3 is TGTGCCATCAGTGCTACAGACCAAGAGACCCAGTACTTC. Encoded protein: CAISATDQETQYF.

The genes are TRBV28 and TRBJ1-5, with 9 positions matching TRBD1. The V gene end was trimmed by 6 bases and the J gene end by 7 bases; junction bases not matched to a gene: 13. Germline V gives CDR1 MDHEN, CDR2 SYDVKM. The CDR3 is made up of 16 amino acids. CDR3 loop: CASSPSRTGVGQPQHF. DNA for the CDR3: TGTGCCAGCAGCCCCAGCCGGACAGGGGTTGGGCAGCCCCAGCATTTT.

J is TRBJ1-2 and V is TRBV9; no definite D call. V was shortened by 3 bases and J by 2 bases, with 8 bases between the two germline ends. There are 13 residues in the CDR3. Germline CDR1 reads SGDLS; CDR2 reads YYNGEE. The CDR3 here is CASSAGKNYGYTF. The CDR3 DNA is TGTGCCAGCAGCGCGGGGAAAAACTATGGCTACACCTTC.

A word on this clone: The germline gene is not matched at one end of the junction; a read error may be the cause. Other DNA sequences within the sample encode an identical CDR3. The chain recombines TRBV18 with TRBJ1-5, with D possibly TRBD1 on 6 matching bases. Looked up from germline, CDR1 is KGHSH and CDR2 is LQKENI. The CDR3 sequence is 15 residues long. The CDR3 coding sequence is TGCGCCAGCTCCCTCGGACAGCTTAGCAATCAGCCCCAGCATTTT. Encoded protein: CASSLGQLSNQPQHF. Supplemented by reference TRBV18 and TRBJ1-5, the full variable domain reads NAGVMQNPRHLVRRRGQEARLRCSPMKGHSHVYWYRQLPEEGLKFMVYLQKENIIDESGMPKERFSAEFPKEGPSILRIQQVVRGDSAAYFCASSLGQLSNQPQHFGDGTRLSIL.

This clone was picked up a small number of times. The chain recombines TRBV7-9 with TRBJ1-1; 7 bases fit TRBD1. CDR1 SEHNR and CDR2 FQNEAQ come from the germline V gene (reference sequence). This CDR3 spans 14 amino acids. V dropped 3 bases and J dropped 5; count of bases not matched to a gene: 6. The CDR3 reads CASSFSQGRTEAFF. The CDR3 nucleotides read TGTGCCAGCAGCTTTTCACAGGGGAGGACTGAAGCTTTCTTT.

This chain joins TRBV19 and TRBJ1-3, with D perhaps TRBD1 (5 bases). Deletions cut 6 bases from V and 0 bases from J, with 12 bases between. CDR1 is LNHDA, CDR2 SQIVND, per germline (reference sequence). There are 15 residues in the CDR3. As DNA, the CDR3 is TGTGCCAGTAGCCCGGGGGGGACCTCTGGAAACACCATATATTTT. Amino acid sequence: CASSPGGTSGNTIYF.